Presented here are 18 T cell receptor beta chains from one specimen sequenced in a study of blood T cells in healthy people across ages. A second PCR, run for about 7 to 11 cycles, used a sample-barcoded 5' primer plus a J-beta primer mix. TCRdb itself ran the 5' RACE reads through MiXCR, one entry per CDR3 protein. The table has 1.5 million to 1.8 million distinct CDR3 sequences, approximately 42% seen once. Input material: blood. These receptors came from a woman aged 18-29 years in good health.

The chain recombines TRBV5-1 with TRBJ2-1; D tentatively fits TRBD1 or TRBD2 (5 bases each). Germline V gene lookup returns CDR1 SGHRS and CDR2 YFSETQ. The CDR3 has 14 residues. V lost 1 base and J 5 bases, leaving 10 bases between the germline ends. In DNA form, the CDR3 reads TGCGCCAGCAGCTTGTGGGGGTACAACAATGAGCAGTTCTTC. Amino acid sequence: CASSLWGYNNEQFF. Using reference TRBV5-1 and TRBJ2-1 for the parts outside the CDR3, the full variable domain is KAGVTQTPRYLIKTRGQQVTLSCSPISGHRSVSWYQQTPGQGLQFLFEYFSETQRNKGNFPGRFSGRQFSNSRSEMNVSTLELGDSALYLCASSLWGYNNEQFFGPGTRLTVL.

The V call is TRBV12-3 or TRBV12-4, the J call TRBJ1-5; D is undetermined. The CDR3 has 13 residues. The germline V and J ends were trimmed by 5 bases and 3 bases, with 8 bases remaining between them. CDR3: CASSRLNNQPQHF. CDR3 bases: TGTGCCAGCAGTCGACTGAACAATCAGCCCCAGCATTTT.

CDR3: CASSPTGYNQPQHF. DNA for the CDR3: TGTGCCAGCAGCCCAACCGGGTACAATCAGCCCCAGCATTTT. J is TRBJ1-5 and V is TRBV12-3 or TRBV12-4; D gene uncertain. This CDR3 has 14 residues. Trimming took off 6 bases at V and 3 bases at J, with 12 bases between the two ends.

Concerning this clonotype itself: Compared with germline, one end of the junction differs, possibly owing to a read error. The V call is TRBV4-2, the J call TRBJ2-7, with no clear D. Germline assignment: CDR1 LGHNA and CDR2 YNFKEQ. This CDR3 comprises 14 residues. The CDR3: CASGHYSRPYEQYF. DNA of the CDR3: TGTGCCAGCGGCCACTATTCTAGGCCCTACGAGCAGTACTTC.

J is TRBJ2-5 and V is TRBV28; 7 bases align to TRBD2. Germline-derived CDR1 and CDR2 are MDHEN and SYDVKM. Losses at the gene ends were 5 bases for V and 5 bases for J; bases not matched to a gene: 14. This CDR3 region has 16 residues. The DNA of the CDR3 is TGTGCCAGCAGTCTGTGGACTAGGGCGTCCTCCGAGACCCAGTACTTC. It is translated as CASSLWTRASSETQYF.

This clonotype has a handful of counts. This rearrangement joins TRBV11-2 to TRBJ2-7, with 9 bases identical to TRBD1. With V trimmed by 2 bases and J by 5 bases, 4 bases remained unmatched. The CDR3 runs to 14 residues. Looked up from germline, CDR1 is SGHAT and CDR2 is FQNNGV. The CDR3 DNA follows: TGTGCCAGCAGCTTACAAGGGACAGGGCACGAGCAGTACTTC. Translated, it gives CASSLQGTGHEQYF. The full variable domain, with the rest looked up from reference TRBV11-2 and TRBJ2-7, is EAGVAQSPRYKIIEKRQSVAFWCNPISGHATLYWYQQILGQGPKLLIQFQNNGVVDDSQLPKDRFSAERLKGVDSTLKIQPAKLEDSAVYLCASSLQGTGHEQYFGPGTRLTVT.

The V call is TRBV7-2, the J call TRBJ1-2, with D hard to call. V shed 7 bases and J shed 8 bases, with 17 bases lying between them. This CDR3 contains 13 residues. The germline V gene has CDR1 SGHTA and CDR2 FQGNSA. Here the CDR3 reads CASIPEMLGGYTF. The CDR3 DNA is TGTGCCAGCATTCCCGAGATGCTGGGAGGCTACACCTTC. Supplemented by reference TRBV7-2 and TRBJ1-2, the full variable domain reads GAGVSQSPSNKVTEKGKDVELRCDPISGHTALYWYRQSLGQGLEFLIYFQGNSAPDKSGLPSDRFSAERTGGSVSTLTIQRTQQEDSAVYLCASIPEMLGGYTFGSGTRLTVV.

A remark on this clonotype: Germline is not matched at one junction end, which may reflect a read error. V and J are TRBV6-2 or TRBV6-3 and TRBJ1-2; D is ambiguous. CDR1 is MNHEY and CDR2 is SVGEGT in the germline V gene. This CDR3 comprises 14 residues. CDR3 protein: CAGSLPGAPYGYTF. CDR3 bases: TGTGCCGGCAGTCTCCCCGGCGCGCCCTATGGCTACACCTTC.

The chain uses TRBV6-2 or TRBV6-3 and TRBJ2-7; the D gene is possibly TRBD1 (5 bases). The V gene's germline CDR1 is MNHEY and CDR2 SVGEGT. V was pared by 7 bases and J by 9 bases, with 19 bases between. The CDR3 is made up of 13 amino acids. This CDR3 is CASTTGRLRGQYF. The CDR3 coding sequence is TGTGCCAGCACCACAGGACGGCTACGAGGGCAGTACTTC.

CDR3 sequence (DNA): TGTGCCAGTAGAGACAGGGCGGGCACTGAAGCTTTCTTT. This encodes CASRDRAGTEAFF. The genes are TRBV19 and TRBJ1-1, with 7 positions matching TRBD1. Germline trimming cut 6 bases from V and 4 bases from J; bases unmatched to any gene: 5. CDR1 is LNHDA, CDR2 SQIVND, per germline (reference sequence). The length of the CDR3 is 13 residues.

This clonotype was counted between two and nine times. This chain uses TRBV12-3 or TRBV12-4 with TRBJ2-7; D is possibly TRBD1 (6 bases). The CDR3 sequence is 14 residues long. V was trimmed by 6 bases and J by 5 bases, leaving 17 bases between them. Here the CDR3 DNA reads TGTGCCAGCAGAGCAAGCGAGGACAGCCACGAGCAGTACTTC. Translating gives CASRASEDSHEQYF.

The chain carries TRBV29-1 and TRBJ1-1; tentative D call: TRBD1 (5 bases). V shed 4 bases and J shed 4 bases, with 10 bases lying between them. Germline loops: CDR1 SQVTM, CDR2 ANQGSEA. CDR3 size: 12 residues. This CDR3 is CSVGGRSTEAFF. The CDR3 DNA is TGCAGCGTTGGGGGCAGGAGCACTGAAGCTTTCTTT.

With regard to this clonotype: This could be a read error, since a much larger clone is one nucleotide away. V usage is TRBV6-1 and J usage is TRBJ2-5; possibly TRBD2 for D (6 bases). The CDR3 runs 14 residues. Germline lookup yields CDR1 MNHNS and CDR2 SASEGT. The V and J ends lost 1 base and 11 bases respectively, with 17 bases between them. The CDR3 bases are TGTGCCAGCAGTGAAGGACTAGAAACCGATGAGCAGTACTTC. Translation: CASSEGLETDEQYF.

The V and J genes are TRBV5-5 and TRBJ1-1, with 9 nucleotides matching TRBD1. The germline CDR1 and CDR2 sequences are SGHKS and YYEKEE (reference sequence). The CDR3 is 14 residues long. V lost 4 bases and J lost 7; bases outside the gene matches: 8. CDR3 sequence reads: CASSIDTGGFEAFF. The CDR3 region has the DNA TGTGCCAGCAGCATAGACACAGGGGGCTTTGAAGCTTTCTTT.

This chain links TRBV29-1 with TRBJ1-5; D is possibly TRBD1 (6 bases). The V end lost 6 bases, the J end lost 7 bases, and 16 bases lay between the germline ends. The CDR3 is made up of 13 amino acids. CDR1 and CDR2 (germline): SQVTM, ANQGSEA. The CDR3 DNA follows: TGCAGCGTAGAGTACAGGGTTGGACAGCCCCAGCATTTT. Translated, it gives CSVEYRVGQPQHF.

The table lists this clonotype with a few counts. For the CDR3, the DNA is TGTGCCAGCACCCTCGGGACGAGCTCCTACAATGAGCAGTTCTTC. Its translation is CASTLGTSSYNEQFF. The V gene is TRBV14, the J gene TRBJ2-1; D might be TRBD1 or TRBD2, each matching 5 bases. CDR3 length: 15 amino acids. Trimming pared 7 bases from V and 0 bases from J, leaving 13 bases between. The germline CDR1 and CDR2 sequences are SGHDN and FVKESK. The complete variable domain, with remaining parts taken from reference TRBV14 and TRBJ2-1, reads EAGVTQFPSHSVIEKGQTVTLRCDPISGHDNLYWYRRVMGKEIKFLLHFVKESKQDESGMPNNRFLAERTGGTYSTLKVQPAELEDSGVYFCASTLGTSSYNEQFFGPGTRLTVL.

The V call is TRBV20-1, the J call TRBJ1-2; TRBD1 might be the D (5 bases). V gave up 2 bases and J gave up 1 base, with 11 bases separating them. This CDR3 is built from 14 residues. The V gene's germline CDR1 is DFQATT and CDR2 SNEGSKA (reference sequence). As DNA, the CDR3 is TGCAGTGCTAGAATGGGGGGGGTTAACTATGGCTACACCTTC. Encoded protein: CSARMGGVNYGYTF.

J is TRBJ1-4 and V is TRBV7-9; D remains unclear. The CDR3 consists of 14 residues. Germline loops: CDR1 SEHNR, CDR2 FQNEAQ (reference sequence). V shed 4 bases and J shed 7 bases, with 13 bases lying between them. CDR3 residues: CASSSDVNLEKLFF. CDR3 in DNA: TGTGCCAGCAGCTCAGACGTAAACCTTGAAAAACTGTTTTTT.